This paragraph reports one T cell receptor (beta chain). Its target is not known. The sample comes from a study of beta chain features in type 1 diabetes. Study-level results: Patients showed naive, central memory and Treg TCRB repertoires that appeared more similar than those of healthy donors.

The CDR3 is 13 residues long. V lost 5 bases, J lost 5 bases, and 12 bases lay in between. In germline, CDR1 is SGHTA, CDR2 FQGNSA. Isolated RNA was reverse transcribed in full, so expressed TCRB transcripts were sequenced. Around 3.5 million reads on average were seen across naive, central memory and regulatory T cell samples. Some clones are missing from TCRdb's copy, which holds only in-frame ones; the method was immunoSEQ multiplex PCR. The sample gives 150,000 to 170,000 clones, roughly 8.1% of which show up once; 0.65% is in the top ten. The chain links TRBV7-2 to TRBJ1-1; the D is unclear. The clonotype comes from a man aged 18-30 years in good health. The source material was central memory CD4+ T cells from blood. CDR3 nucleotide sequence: TGTGCCAGCAGCCGGGAAGTAAGAACTGAAGCTTTCTTT. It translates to CASSREVRTEAFF.